What follows are 20 T cell receptor beta chains derived from one specimen sequenced in a study of blood T cell repertoires in COVID-19. Here immunoSEQ multiplex PCR was the method, and the copy in TCRdb shows in-frame clones only, minus some. The top ten hold roughly 17% of the sample, which has 150,000 to 200,000 clones, 60% to 85% seen once. The sample taken for sequencing was peripheral blood. All receptors derive from a man aged 60 to 75 with active or convalescent COVID-19.

V usage is TRBV11-2 and J usage is TRBJ1-4; D unresolved. V lost 4 bases and J lost 14, with 14 bases in between. CDR1 and CDR2 from the germline V gene are SGHAT and FQNNGV. The CDR3 spans 12 residues. The CDR3 loop is CASSSSAAALFF. CDR3 DNA: TGTGCCAGCAGCTCTTCGGCGGCTGCTCTGTTTTTT.

V usage is TRBV27 and J usage is TRBJ1-5; 11 nucleotides line up with TRBD1. The CDR3 contains 13 residues. With V trimmed by 6 bases and J by 6 bases, 1 base remained unmatched. Germline assignment: CDR1 MNHEY and CDR2 SMNVEV (reference sequence). The CDR3 DNA is TGTGCCAGCAGGGGGACAGGGGGTCAGCCCCAGCATTTT. This translates into CASRGTGGQPQHF.

V gene TRBV2 combines with J gene TRBJ2-7, with 10 bases identical to TRBD2. V shed 6 bases, J shed 3 bases, and the junction held 5 bases outside the gene matches. This CDR3 region has 14 residues. Germline V gene lookup returns CDR1 SNHLY and CDR2 FYNNEI. The CDR3 DNA follows: TGTGCCAGCAGCCTAGCGGGAGCCGGCTACGAGCAGTACTTC. Translation: CASSLAGAGYEQYF.

The chain links TRBV6-5 to TRBJ2-7, with TRBD1 matching over 9 bases. The CDR3 consists of 13 residues. J gave up 6 bases and V 7 bases, and 7 bases lay outside the gene matches. Looked up from germline, CDR1 is MNHEY and CDR2 is SVGAGI. This CDR3 is CASKKTGGGEQYF. The CDR3 nucleotides are TGTGCCAGCAAAAAAACAGGGGGCGGCGAGCAGTACTTC.

The V gene is TRBV9, the J gene TRBJ2-2; D may be TRBD2 (5 bases). Germline loops: CDR1 SGDLS, CDR2 YYNGEE. The CDR3 is 13 amino acids. The V end was cut by 0 bases, the J end by 7 bases, with 7 bases between. CDR3 DNA: TGTGCCAGCAGCGTAGCGGGAAGCGGGGAGCTGTTTTTT. Translated: CASSVAGSGELFF.

This chain uses TRBV6-6 with TRBJ2-5; 8 nucleotides align to TRBD1. The CDR3 is made up of 14 amino acids. Germline V lookup: CDR1 MNHNY, CDR2 SVGAGI (reference sequence). The ends lost 0 bases at V and 4 bases at J; junction bases unmatched: 1. CDR3 bases: TGTGCCAGCAGTTACTCCCAGGGGGCAGAGACCCAGTACTTC. Protein product: CASSYSQGAETQYF.

The chain has TRBV7-9 and TRBJ2-3; 10 nucleotides match TRBD1. Losses at the gene ends were 4 bases for V and 1 base for J; bases not matched to a gene: 5. CDR1 and CDR2 from the germline V gene are SEHNR and FQNEAQ (reference sequence). This CDR3 is 16 amino acids long. The CDR3, as DNA: TGTGCCAGCAGCTCCCGGACAGGGGGAGGCACAGATACGCAGTATTTT. Amino acid sequence: CASSSRTGGGTDTQYF. The variable domain in full, with the rest retrieved from reference TRBV7-9 and TRBJ2-3, is DTGVSQNPRHKITKRGQNVTFRCDPISEHNRLYWYRQTLGQGPEFLTYFQNEAQLEKSRLLSDRFSAERPKGSFSTLEIQRTEQGDSAMYLCASSSRTGGGTDTQYFGPGTRLTVL.

The genes are TRBV6-4 and TRBJ2-1, with TRBD1 matching 7 bases. CDR1 is MRHNA, CDR2 SNTAGT, per germline. V dropped 6 bases and J dropped 8; count of bases not matched to a gene: 10. The CDR3 extends over 14 amino acids. The CDR3 DNA is TGTGCCAGCAGACGAGGGGGCGGGTCGGATGAGCAGTTCTTC. Its translation is CASRRGGGSDEQFF.

The V call is TRBV19, the J call TRBJ1-1, with a weak D call TRBD1 (5 bases). The V end was cut by 9 bases, the J end by 3 bases, with 17 bases between. CDR1 is LNHDA, CDR2 SQIVND, per germline (reference sequence). This CDR3 is 14 amino acids long. The CDR3 DNA sequence: TGTGCCAGCACTCATAGAGGGGAGGACACTGAAGCTTTCTTT. It encodes CASTHRGEDTEAFF.

The V and J genes are TRBV28 and TRBJ1-2, with D uncertain. The germline V and J ends were trimmed by 8 bases and 3 bases, with 10 bases remaining between them. Germline CDR1 MDHEN, CDR2 SYDVKM. CDR3 length: 12 amino acids. This CDR3 reads CASHRGYYGYTF. CDR3 nucleotides: TGTGCCAGCCACCGGGGATACTATGGCTACACCTTC.

The V call is TRBV19, the J call TRBJ2-1, with D possibly TRBD1 on 5 matching bases. The CDR3 consists of 13 residues. V lost 6 bases, J lost 2 bases, and 8 bases lay in between. In germline, CDR1 is LNHDA, CDR2 SQIVND (reference sequence). The chain's CDR3 is CASRDTAYNEQFF. Written as DNA, the CDR3 is TGTGCCAGTAGGGACACGGCCTACAATGAGCAGTTCTTC.

The genes are TRBV5-1 and TRBJ2-1, with 8 bases matching TRBD1. The CDR3 totals 16 residues. J lost 10 bases, V lost 4 bases, and 16 bases had no gene match. Germline V gene data show CDR1 as SGHRS and CDR2 as YFSETQ. The CDR3 sequence is CASSPTGTGQNGEQFF. DNA of the CDR3: TGCGCCAGCAGCCCCACCGGGACAGGCCAAAACGGGGAGCAGTTCTTC.

The V call is TRBV11-2, the J call TRBJ2-1, with D perhaps matching TRBD2 (6 bases). The CDR3 loop spans 13 amino acids. Germline V gene data show CDR1 as SGHAT and CDR2 as FQNNGV. V was clipped by 5 bases and J by 11 bases, with 16 bases between them. The CDR3: CASSLGLYDKQFF. CDR3 bases: TGTGCCAGCAGCCTAGGACTATATGATAAGCAGTTCTTC.

V gene TRBV14 combines with J gene TRBJ2-5; TRBD1 aligns across 8 bases. The germline V gene encodes CDR1 SGHDN and CDR2 FVKESK. The CDR3 length is 15 residues. Trimming removed 3 bases from V and 2 bases from J; junction bases left unmatched: 5. CDR3 coding DNA: TGTGCCAGCAGCCAGATACAGGGGGTTCAAGAGACCCAGTACTTC. Protein: CASSQIQGVQETQYF.

The chain links TRBV6-6 to TRBJ2-3; 10 positions agree with TRBD2. The CDR3 totals 15 residues. CDR1 is MNHNY and CDR2 is SVGAGI in the germline V gene (reference sequence). J gave up 6 bases and V 6 bases, and 9 bases lay outside the gene matches. The CDR3 loop is CASRTSGTSGDTQYF. CDR3 nucleotide sequence: TGTGCCAGCAGAACTAGCGGGACCTCAGGGGATACGCAGTATTTT.

This rearrangement joins TRBV2 to TRBJ2-5; D is perhaps TRBD1 (6 bases). CDR1 is SNHLY, CDR2 FYNNEI, per germline. V was trimmed by 5 bases and J by 2 bases, leaving 9 bases between them. The CDR3 has 13 amino acids. The DNA of the CDR3 is TGTGCCAGCAGTCTGGACAGACAAGAGACCCAGTACTTC. It specifies CASSLDRQETQYF. Complete variable domain (other parts from reference TRBV2 and TRBJ2-5): EPEVTQTPSHQVTQMGQEVILRCVPISNHLYFYWYRQILGQKVEFLVSFYNNEISEKSEIFDDQFSVERPDGSNFTLKIRSTKLEDSAMYFCASSLDRQETQYFGPGTRLLVL.

V gene TRBV6-2 or TRBV6-3 combines with J gene TRBJ2-4, with TRBD1 matching over 9 bases. This CDR3 has 15 amino acids. After removal of 6 bases from V and 3 bases from J, the junction contained 6 bases not matched to a gene. From germline, CDR1 is MNHEY and CDR2 SVGEGT. Here the CDR3 reads CASSGGQGVKNIQYF. The CDR3 coding sequence is TGTGCCAGCAGCGGGGGACAGGGTGTCAAAAACATTCAGTACTTC.

This chain uses TRBV19 with TRBJ1-4; TRBD1 aligns across 8 bases. The CDR3 runs to 15 residues. V lost 4 bases and J lost 8; bases outside the gene matches: 9. In germline, CDR1 is LNHDA, CDR2 SQIVND (reference sequence). In DNA form, the CDR3 reads TGTGCCAGTAGTACCCAGGGGGCGCTGGGGGAAAAACTGTTTTTT. Encoded protein: CASSTQGALGEKLFF.

The chain links TRBV4-3 to TRBJ2-2; 8 bases are shared with TRBD1. From germline, CDR1 is LGHNA and CDR2 YSLEER. V lost 3 bases, J lost 7 bases, and 10 bases stayed unmatched. The CDR3 sequence is 16 residues long. CDR3: CASSQTVQGDGGELFF. As DNA, the CDR3 is TGCGCCAGCAGCCAGACCGTACAGGGGGACGGCGGGGAGCTGTTTTTT.

This chain joins TRBV6-6 and TRBJ2-1; maybe TRBD1 (5 bases). V was shortened by 2 bases and J by 3 bases, with 8 bases between the two germline ends. Germline assignment: CDR1 MNHNY and CDR2 SVGAGI (reference sequence). CDR3 size: 14 residues. The CDR3 region is CASSYRGDYNEQFF. DNA of the CDR3: TGTGCCAGCAGTTACAGGGGCGACTACAATGAGCAGTTCTTC.